This T cell receptor (beta chain) comes out of a study of CD8+CD57+ T cells in acquired aplastic anemia. CDR1 is SGDLS, CDR2 YYNGEE, per germline. The germline V and J ends were trimmed by 0 bases and 0 bases, with 5 bases remaining between them. This CDR3 has 14 residues. Profiles of TCR beta VDJ and CDR3 were generated from a genomic DNA template. MiXCR was run by TCRdb on the reads, yielding one entry per CDR3 protein. The sample records fewer than 200,000 distinct CDR3 sequences, under 50% being singletons. CD8+CD57+ cell expansion, shown by flow cytometry, had occurred in the patients selected for sequencing. This clonotype was recorded many times.

The sequenced sample consisted of sorted CD4+, CD8+, or CD8+CD57+ T cells (not recorded which) from PBMCs. The sequence came from a human donor with aplastic anemia. The chain couples TRBV9 to TRBJ2-3; D gene unclear. The CDR3 spells CASSVESSTDTQYF. CDR3 DNA: TGTGCCAGCAGCGTAGAGTCTAGCACAGATACGCAGTATTTT.